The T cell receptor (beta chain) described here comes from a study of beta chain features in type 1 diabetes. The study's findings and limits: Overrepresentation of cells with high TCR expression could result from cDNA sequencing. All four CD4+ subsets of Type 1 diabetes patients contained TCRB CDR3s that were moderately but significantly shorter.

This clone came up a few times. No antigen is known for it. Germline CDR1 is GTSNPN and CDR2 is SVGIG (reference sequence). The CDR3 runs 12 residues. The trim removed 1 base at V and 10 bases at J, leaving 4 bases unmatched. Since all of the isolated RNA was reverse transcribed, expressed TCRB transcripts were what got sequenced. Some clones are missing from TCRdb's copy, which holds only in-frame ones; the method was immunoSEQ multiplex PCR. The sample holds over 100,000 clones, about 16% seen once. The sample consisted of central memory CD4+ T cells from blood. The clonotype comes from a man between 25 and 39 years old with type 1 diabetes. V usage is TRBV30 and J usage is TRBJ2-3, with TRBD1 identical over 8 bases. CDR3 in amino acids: CAWSEGTGPQYF. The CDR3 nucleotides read TGTGCCTGGAGTGAGGGGACAGGACCGCAGTATTTT.